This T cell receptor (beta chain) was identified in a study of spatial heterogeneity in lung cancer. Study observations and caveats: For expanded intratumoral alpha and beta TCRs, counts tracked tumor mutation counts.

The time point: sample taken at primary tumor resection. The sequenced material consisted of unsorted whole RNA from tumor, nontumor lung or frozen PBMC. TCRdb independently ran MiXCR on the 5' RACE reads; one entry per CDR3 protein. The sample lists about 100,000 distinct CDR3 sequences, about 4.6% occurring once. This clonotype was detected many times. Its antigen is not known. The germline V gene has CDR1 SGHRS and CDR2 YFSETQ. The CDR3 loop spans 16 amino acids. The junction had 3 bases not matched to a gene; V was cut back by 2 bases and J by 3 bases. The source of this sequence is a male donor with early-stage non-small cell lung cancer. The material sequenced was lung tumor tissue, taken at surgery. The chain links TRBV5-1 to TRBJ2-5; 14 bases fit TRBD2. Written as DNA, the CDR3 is TGCGCCAGCAGCTTAGGGACTAGCGGGAGAGAAGAGACCCAGTACTTC. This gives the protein CASSLGTSGREETQYF. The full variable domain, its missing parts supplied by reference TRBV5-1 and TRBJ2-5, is KAGVTQTPRYLIKTRGQQVTLSCSPISGHRSVSWYQQTPGQGLQFLFEYFSETQRNKGNFPGRFSGRQFSNSRSEMNVSTLELGDSALYLCASSLGTSGREETQYFGPGTRLLVL.